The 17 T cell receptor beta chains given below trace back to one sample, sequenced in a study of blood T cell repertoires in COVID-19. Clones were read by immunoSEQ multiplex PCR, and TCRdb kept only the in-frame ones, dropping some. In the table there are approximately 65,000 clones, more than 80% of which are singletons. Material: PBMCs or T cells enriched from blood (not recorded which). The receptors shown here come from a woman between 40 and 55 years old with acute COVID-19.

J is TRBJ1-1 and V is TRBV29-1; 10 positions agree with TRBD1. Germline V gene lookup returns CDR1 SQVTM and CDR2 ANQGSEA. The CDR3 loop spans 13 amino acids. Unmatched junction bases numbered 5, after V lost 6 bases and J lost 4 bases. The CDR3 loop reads CSVWTGGSTEAFF. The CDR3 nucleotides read TGCAGCGTATGGACAGGGGGAAGCACTGAAGCTTTCTTT. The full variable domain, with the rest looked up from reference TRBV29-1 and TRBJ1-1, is SAVISQKPSRDICQRGTSLTIQCQVDSQVTMMFWYRQQPGQSLTLIATANQGSEATYESGFVIDKFPISRPNLTFSTLTVSNMSPEDSSIYLCSVWTGGSTEAFFGQGTRLTVV.

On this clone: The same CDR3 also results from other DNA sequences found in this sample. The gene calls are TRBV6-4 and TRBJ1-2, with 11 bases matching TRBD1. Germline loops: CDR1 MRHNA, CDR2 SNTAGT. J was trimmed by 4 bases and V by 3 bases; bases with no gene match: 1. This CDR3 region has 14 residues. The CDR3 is CASSDGTGGYGYTF. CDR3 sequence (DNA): TGTGCCAGCAGTGATGGGACAGGGGGCTATGGCTACACCTTC.

CDR3 region: CASSPLPLQQGAEAFF. The DNA for the CDR3 is TGTGCCAGCAGCCCACTTCCCCTCCAACAGGGCGCTGAAGCTTTCTTT. This rearrangement joins TRBV11-2 to TRBJ1-1, with D maybe TRBD1 (6 bases). CDR3 size: 16 residues. Trimming removed 5 bases at V and 6 bases at J, with 22 bases between. CDR1 and CDR2 (germline): SGHAT, FQNNGV. The full variable domain, completed using reference TRBV11-2 and TRBJ1-1, is EAGVAQSPRYKIIEKRQSVAFWCNPISGHATLYWYQQILGQGPKLLIQFQNNGVVDDSQLPKDRFSAERLKGVDSTLKIQPAKLEDSAVYLCASSPLPLQQGAEAFFGQGTRLTVV.

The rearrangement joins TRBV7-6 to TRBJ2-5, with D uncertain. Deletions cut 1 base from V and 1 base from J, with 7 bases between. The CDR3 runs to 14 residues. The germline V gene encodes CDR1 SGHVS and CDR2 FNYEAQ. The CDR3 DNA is TGTGCCAGCAGCTTAGATCAGGTCCAAGAGACCCAGTACTTC. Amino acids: CASSLDQVQETQYF. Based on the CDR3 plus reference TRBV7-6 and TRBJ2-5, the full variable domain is GAGVSQSPRYKVTKRGQDVALRCDPISGHVSLYWYRQALGQGPEFLTYFNYEAQQDKSGLPNDRFSAERPEGSISTLTIQRTEQRDSAMYRCASSLDQVQETQYFGPGTRLLVL.

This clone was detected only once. CDR3 bases: TGTGCCAGCAATACTAGCCCCTCAAGCACAGATACGCAGTATTTT. It codes for CASNTSPSSTDTQYF. The chain employs TRBV5-4 and TRBJ2-3; D may be TRBD2 (6 bases). Germline assignment: CDR1 SGHNT and CDR2 YYREEE (reference sequence). V was cut by 6 bases and J by 0 bases, with 14 bases left in between. The CDR3 contains 15 residues.

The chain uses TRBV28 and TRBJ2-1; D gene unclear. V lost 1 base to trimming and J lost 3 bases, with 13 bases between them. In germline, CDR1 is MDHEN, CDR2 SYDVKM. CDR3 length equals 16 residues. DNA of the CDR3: TGTGCCAGCAGTTTATATCCAGGCTCCGTCTACAATGAGCAGTTCTTC. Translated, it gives CASSLYPGSVYNEQFF.

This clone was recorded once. CDR3 nucleotide sequence: TGTGCCAGCGACGACCAGGGGGTTTCACCCCTCCACTTT. It is translated as CASDDQGVSPLHF. The chain joins TRBV7-9 to TRBJ1-6; 7 bases line up with TRBD1. The V segment lost 8 bases and the J segment 9 bases; nucleotides outside the gene matches: 7. There are 13 residues in the CDR3. Germline V gene sequence: CDR1 SEHNR, CDR2 FQNEAQ (reference sequence).

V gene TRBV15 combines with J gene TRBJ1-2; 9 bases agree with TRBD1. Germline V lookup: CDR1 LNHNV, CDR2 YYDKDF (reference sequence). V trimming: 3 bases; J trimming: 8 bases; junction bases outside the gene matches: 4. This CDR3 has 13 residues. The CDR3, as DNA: TGTGCCACCAGCAGGGACAGGGGAGTCGGCTACACCTTC. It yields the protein CATSRDRGVGYTF.

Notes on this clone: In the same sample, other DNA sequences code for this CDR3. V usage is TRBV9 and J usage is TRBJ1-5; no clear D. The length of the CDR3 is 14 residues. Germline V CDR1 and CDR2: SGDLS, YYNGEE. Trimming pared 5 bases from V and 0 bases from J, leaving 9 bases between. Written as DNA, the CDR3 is TGTGCCAGCAGTGGAGGGTATAGCAATCAGCCCCAGCATTTT. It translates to CASSGGYSNQPQHF.

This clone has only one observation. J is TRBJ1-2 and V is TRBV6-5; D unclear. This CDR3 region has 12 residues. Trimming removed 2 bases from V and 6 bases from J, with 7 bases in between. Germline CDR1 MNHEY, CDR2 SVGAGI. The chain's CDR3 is CASSYVRDGYTF. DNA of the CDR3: TGTGCCAGCAGTTACGTTCGTGATGGCTACACCTTC.

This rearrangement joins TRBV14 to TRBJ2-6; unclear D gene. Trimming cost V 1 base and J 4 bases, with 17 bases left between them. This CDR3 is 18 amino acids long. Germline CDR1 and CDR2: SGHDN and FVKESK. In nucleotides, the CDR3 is TGTGCCAGCAGCCAAGTCCCAGTGGTTTTGGTCGGGGCCAACGTCCTGACTTTC. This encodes CASSQVPVVLVGANVLTF.

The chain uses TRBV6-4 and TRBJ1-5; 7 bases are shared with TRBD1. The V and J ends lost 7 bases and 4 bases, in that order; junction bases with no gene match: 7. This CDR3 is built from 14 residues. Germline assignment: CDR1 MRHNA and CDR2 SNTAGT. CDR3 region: CASTRTGLNQPQHF. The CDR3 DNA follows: TGTGCCAGCACAAGGACAGGACTAAATCAGCCCCAGCATTTT.

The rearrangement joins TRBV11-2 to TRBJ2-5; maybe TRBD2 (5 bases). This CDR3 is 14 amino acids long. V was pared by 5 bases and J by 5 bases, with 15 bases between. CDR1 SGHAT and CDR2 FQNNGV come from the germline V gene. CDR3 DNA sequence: TGTGCCAGCAGCCAGGACGCGACGGGGGAGACCCAGTACTTC. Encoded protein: CASSQDATGETQYF.

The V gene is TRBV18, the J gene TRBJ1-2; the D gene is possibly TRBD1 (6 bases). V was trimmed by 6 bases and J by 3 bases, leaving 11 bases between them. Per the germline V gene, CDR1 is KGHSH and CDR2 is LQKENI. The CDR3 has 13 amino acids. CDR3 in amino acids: CASSQQGDYGYTF. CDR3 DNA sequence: TGTGCCAGCTCCCAACAGGGTGACTATGGCTACACCTTC.

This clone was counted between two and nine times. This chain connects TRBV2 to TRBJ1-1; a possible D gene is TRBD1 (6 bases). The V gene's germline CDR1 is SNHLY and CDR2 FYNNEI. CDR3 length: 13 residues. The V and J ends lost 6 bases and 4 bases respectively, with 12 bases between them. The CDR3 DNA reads TGTGCCAGCAGGGGGGGAGGGGGCACTGAAGCTTTCTTT. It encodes CASRGGGGTEAFF.

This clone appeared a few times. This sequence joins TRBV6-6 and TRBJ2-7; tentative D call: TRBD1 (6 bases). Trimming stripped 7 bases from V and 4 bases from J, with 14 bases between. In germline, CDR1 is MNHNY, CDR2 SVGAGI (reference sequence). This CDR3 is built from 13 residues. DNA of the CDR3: TGTGCCAGCACCTTAGGACAGAATTACGAGCAGTACTTC. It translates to CASTLGQNYEQYF.

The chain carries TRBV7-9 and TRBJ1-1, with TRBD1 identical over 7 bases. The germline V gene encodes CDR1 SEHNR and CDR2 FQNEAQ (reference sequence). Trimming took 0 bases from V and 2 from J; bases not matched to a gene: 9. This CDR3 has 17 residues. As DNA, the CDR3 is TGTGCCAGCAGCTTAGCCTCCGTGGGACAGAAAAACACTGAAGCTTTCTTT. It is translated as CASSLASVGQKNTEAFF. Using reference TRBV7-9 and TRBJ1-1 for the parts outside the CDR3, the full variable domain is DTGVSQNPRHKITKRGQNVTFRCDPISEHNRLYWYRQTLGQGPEFLTYFQNEAQLEKSRLLSDRFSAERPKGSFSTLEIQRTEQGDSAMYLCASSLASVGQKNTEAFFGQGTRLTVV.